This TCR beta chain was found in a study of blood T cell repertoires in COVID-19. On the study more broadly: The cDNA or gDNA used as material had been derived from T cells, B-cell-depleted T cells, or PBMCs.

Per the germline V gene, CDR1 is SGHRS and CDR2 is YFSETQ. The CDR3 length is 13 residues. With 3 bases removed from V and 5 bases from J, the gap between germline ends came to 8 bases. Study processing details: Reference gene primers were amplified, and this amplification served to estimate nucleated cell counts. TCRdb's table, derived via immunoSEQ multiplex PCR, lists solely in-frame clones and lacks some. V and J calls and clone size are copied from that table; D and trimming were computed from the DNA. The sample shows about 49,000 clones, roughly nine tenths of them seen only once. This sequence was found in a man in his forties with active COVID-19. The V gene is TRBV5-1, the J gene TRBJ2-2, with D possibly matching TRBD2 (5 bases). Input material: peripheral blood. The CDR3 protein is CASSSEGTGELFF. CDR3 DNA sequence: TGCGCCAGCAGCTCAGAGGGAACCGGGGAGCTGTTTTTT.